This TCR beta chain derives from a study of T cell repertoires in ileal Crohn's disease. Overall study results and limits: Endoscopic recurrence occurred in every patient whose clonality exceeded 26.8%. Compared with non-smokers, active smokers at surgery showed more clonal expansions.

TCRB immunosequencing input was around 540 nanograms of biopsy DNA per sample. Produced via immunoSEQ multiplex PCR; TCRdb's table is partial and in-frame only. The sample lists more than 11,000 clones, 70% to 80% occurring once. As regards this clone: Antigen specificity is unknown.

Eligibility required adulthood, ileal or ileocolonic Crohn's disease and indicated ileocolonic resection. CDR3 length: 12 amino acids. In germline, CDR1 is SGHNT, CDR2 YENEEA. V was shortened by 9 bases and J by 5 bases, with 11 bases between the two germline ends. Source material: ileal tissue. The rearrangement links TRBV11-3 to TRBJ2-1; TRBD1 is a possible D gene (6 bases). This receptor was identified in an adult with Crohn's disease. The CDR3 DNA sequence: TGTGCCAGGGGCCAGGGGAACAATGAGCAGTTCTTC. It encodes CARGQGNNEQFF. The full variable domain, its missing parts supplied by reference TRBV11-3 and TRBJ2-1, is EAGVVQSPRYKIIEKKQPVAFWCNPISGHNTLYWYLQNLGQGPELLIRYENEEAVDDSQLPKDRFSAERLKGVDSTLKIQPAELGDSAVYLCARGQGNNEQFFGPGTRLTVL.